This T cell receptor beta chain was identified during a study of yellow fever vaccine responses in identical twins. Study outcomes and limitations: Convergence reportedly seemed to mark part of the twins' vaccine T cell response, with personalization marking the rest.

Each CDR3 protein gets one entry after TCRdb re-called the RT-PCR reads with MiXCR. The sample lists about 6,900 distinct CDR3 sequences, about four fifths occurring once. Germline V gives CDR1 MDHEN, CDR2 SYDVKM. Trimming shortened V by 6 bases and J by 2 bases, and 14 bases separated the two germline ends. The CDR3 runs 14 residues. Turning to this clonotype: Its matching antigen is unknown.

The chain carries TRBV28 and TRBJ2-7, with D possibly being TRBD1 (5 bases). Sequenced here: T cells from blood (PBMCs), unsorted or a sorted subset (not recorded which), sampled before or after yellow fever vaccination (not recorded which). This TCR was recovered from a woman aged 18 to 35 who received the yellow fever vaccine. CDR3 in DNA: TGTGCCAGCAGACCACCCCCAGGGCCCTACGAGCAGTACTTC. Translation gives CASRPPPGPYEQYF.